The 16 T cell receptor beta chains below all came from one sample that was sequenced in a study of vaccination and CD4 T cells after COVID-19. The treatment was: approximately nine-day PBMC culture with coronavirus spike peptide pools or control peptides (ViraFEST assay). No antigen has been assigned to these receptors. With the Oncomine TCR Beta short-read assay, DNA from cultured CD4+ T cells was sequenced. Via MiXCR, TCRdb re-called the PCR reads, giving one row per CDR3 protein. The data hold some 25,000 distinct CDR3 sequences, with less than 80% observed a single time. Sample: CD4+ T cells from blood, cultured in vitro, taken after SARS-CoV-2 vaccination. These receptors originate from a human donor who received a COVID-19 vaccine.

There are a few counts of this clonotype. The gene calls are TRBV5-1 and TRBJ2-5, with D hard to call. The CDR3 extends over 15 amino acids. CDR1 and CDR2 (germline): SGHRS, YFSETQ. The V and J ends lost 4 bases and 6 bases respectively, with 19 bases between them. DNA of the CDR3: TGCGCCAGCAGCCCCGTCCCGGAGACGGGCCAGACCCAGTACTTC. As protein: CASSPVPETGQTQYF.

V is TRBV30 and J is TRBJ2-1, with D perhaps given as TRBD1 or TRBD2 (5 bases each). Germline V lookup: CDR1 GTSNPN, CDR2 SVGIG (reference sequence). CDR3 length equals 15 residues. V gave up 1 base and J gave up 3 bases, with 13 bases separating them. The CDR3 here is CAWSGGRTNYNEQFF. CDR3 bases: TGTGCCTGGAGTGGGGGACGGACAAACTACAATGAGCAGTTCTTC.

The chain joins TRBV7-8 to TRBJ1-3, with a possible D match to TRBD1 (5 bases). The germline gives CDR1 SGHVS, CDR2 FQNEAQ. Trimming took off 2 bases at V and 6 bases at J, with 20 bases between the two ends. The CDR3 runs to 17 residues. CDR3 residues: CASSLFVTDGTLNTIYF. For the CDR3, the DNA is TGTGCCAGCAGCTTATTCGTGACAGACGGGACGTTAAACACCATATATTTT.

This clonotype has a handful of counts. V is TRBV7-9 and J is TRBJ2-2, with D tentatively TRBD1 or TRBD2 (6 bases each). Germline CDR1 SEHNR, CDR2 FQNEAQ (reference sequence). The germline V and J ends were trimmed by 0 bases and 4 bases, with 12 bases remaining between them. The CDR3 length is 16 residues. CDR3 nucleotide sequence: TGTGCCAGCAGCTTAGCGCGTGGGGGGCCCACCGGGGAGCTGTTTTTT. Protein product: CASSLARGGPTGELFF.

The chain has TRBV30 and TRBJ1-2; the D is unclear. The CDR3 consists of 14 residues. From germline, CDR1 is GTSNPN and CDR2 SVGIG (reference sequence). V gave up 1 base and J gave up 3 bases, with 12 bases separating them. CDR3 in DNA: TGTGCCTGGAGTGGAAGGGAGTTGGACTATGGCTACACCTTC. Protein: CAWSGRELDYGYTF.

In regard to this clonotype: An end of the junction does not agree with germline; a read error may underlie this. The V gene is TRBV24-1, the J gene TRBJ2-1; TRBD2 might be the D (5 bases). The CDR3 consists of 11 residues. Germline V gives CDR1 KGHDR, CDR2 SFDVKD. The CDR3 nucleotides are TGTGCCACCAGCGATTGGGCGGGGCAGTTCTTC. It codes for CATSDWAGQFF.

DNA of the CDR3: TGTGCCAGCACCCGACGAGGGGGTTTGGACTACACCTTC. It yields the protein CASTRRGGLDYTF. This chain connects TRBV6-1 to TRBJ1-2, with D tentatively TRBD1 (6 bases). V was cut by 7 bases and J by 10 bases, with 19 bases left in between. There are 13 residues in the CDR3. CDR1 and CDR2 (germline): MNHNS, SASEGT.

The chain carries TRBV5-1 and TRBJ2-5; D uncertain. V was cut by 0 bases and J by 5 bases, with 11 bases left in between. Germline CDR1 reads SGHRS; CDR2 reads YFSETQ. CDR3 size: 14 residues. CDR3 DNA sequence: TGCGCCAGCAGCTTGGACTTAACTCGGGAGACCCAGTACTTC. Protein product: CASSLDLTRETQYF. The complete variable domain, with remaining parts taken from reference TRBV5-1 and TRBJ2-5, reads KAGVTQTPRYLIKTRGQQVTLSCSPISGHRSVSWYQQTPGQGLQFLFEYFSETQRNKGNFPGRFSGRQFSNSRSEMNVSTLELGDSALYLCASSLDLTRETQYFGPGTRLLVL.

This clonotype was counted only a few times. The chain employs TRBV20-1 and TRBJ1-3, with D hard to call. The CDR3 consists of 13 residues. Per the germline V gene, CDR1 is DFQATT and CDR2 is SNEGSKA (reference sequence). V was trimmed by 5 bases and J by 0 bases, leaving 8 bases between them. CDR3 amino acids: CSAVGGSGNTIYF. The DNA of the CDR3 is TGCAGTGCTGTCGGAGGCTCTGGAAACACCATATATTTT.

The J gene is TRBJ1-1, the V gene TRBV19; tentatively, D is TRBD1 (6 bases). Germline CDR1 LNHDA, CDR2 SQIVND (reference sequence). This CDR3 spans 16 amino acids. The V and J ends lost 3 bases and 1 base respectively, with 15 bases between them. In DNA form, the CDR3 reads TGTGCCAGTAGTATGAGGAAGGGACACCAGAACACTGAAGCTTTCTTT. This gives the protein CASSMRKGHQNTEAFF.

This rearrangement joins TRBV6-1 to TRBJ2-2, with 11 bases lining up with TRBD2. There are 18 residues in the CDR3. The germline V gene encodes CDR1 MNHNS and CDR2 SASEGT. V shed 5 bases, J shed 1 base, and the junction held 9 bases outside the gene matches. The CDR3 spells CASSLTLSGGVNTGELFF. The DNA for the CDR3 is TGTGCCAGCAGTCTAACCCTTAGCGGGGGGGTGAACACCGGGGAGCTGTTTTTT.

The chain's CDR3 is CASSISRTGAGDTQYF. CDR3 bases: TGTGCCAGTAGTATATCCCGGACGGGGGCCGGGGATACGCAGTATTTT. V and J are TRBV19 and TRBJ2-3; D might be TRBD1 or TRBD2, each matching 6 bases. The germline CDR1 and CDR2 sequences are LNHDA and SQIVND (reference sequence). The V and J ends lost 2 bases and 6 bases respectively, with 18 bases between them. The CDR3 extends over 16 amino acids. The entire variable domain, with the rest obtained from reference TRBV19 and TRBJ2-3, is as follows: DGGITQSPKYLFRKEGQNVTLSCEQNLNHDAMYWYRQDPGQGLRLIYYSQIVNDFQKGDIAEGYSVSREKKESFPLTVTSAQKNPTAFYLCASSISRTGAGDTQYFGPGTRLTVL.

V gene TRBV5-1 combines with J gene TRBJ1-1; 7 bases fit TRBD1. The V segment lost 5 bases and the J segment 0 bases; nucleotides outside the gene matches: 10. The CDR3 contains 16 residues. Per the germline V gene, CDR1 is SGHRS and CDR2 is YFSETQ. CDR3 loop: CASRKNRGPMNTEAFF. The CDR3 nucleotides are TGCGCCAGCAGGAAAAACAGGGGCCCGATGAACACTGAAGCTTTCTTT. The variable domain in full, with the rest retrieved from reference TRBV5-1 and TRBJ1-1, is KAGVTQTPRYLIKTRGQQVTLSCSPISGHRSVSWYQQTPGQGLQFLFEYFSETQRNKGNFPGRFSGRQFSNSRSEMNVSTLELGDSALYLCASRKNRGPMNTEAFFGQGTRLTVV.

The V gene is TRBV5-4, the J gene TRBJ1-2, with TRBD1 identical over 7 bases. Germline V gives CDR1 SGHNT, CDR2 YYREEE (reference sequence). This CDR3 region has 14 residues. Trimming cost V 4 bases and J 5 bases; bases outside gene matches: 8. The CDR3 DNA is TGTGCCAGCAGCCTCCAGACAGGGTTGTATGGCTACACCTTC. It specifies CASSLQTGLYGYTF.

Written as DNA, the CDR3 is TGTGCCAGCAGGCCGGGAGGAGTAGATCAGCCCCAGCATTTT. Its translation: CASRPGGVDQPQHF. The genes are TRBV12-3 or TRBV12-4 and TRBJ1-5; D is unresolved. This CDR3 is built from 14 residues. Trimming left V 6 bases short and J 5 bases short, with 14 bases between.

The rearrangement joins TRBV7-9 to TRBJ2-3, with 9 nucleotides matching TRBD2. J was trimmed by 4 bases and V by 5 bases; bases with no gene match: 7. There are 15 residues in the CDR3. Germline CDR1 and CDR2: SEHNR and FQNEAQ (reference sequence). This CDR3 reads CASSQRAGGADTQYF. The DNA for the CDR3 is TGTGCCAGCAGCCAGCGAGCGGGGGGCGCAGATACGCAGTATTTT.